The 10 T cell receptor beta chains below were found in one sample sequenced in a study of blood T cells in healthy people across ages. Together with a sample-barcoded 5' primer, a J-beta primer mix was included in a second PCR lasting about 6 to 12 cycles. One entry per CDR3 protein results from TCRdb running MiXCR on the 5' RACE reads. The sample has around 690,000 distinct CDR3 sequences, approximately 59% seen once. The sample taken for sequencing was blood. The receptor source for this set is a man in his 60s in good health.

This chain joins TRBV7-2 and TRBJ2-1; D is uncertain. CDR3 length equals 12 residues. V lost 5 bases, J lost 9 bases, and 11 bases lay in between. The germline CDR1 and CDR2 sequences are SGHTA and FQGNSA. CDR3 nucleotides: TGTGCCAGCAGCAACCAGCGTTTTGAGCAGTTCTTC. Translated: CASSNQRFEQFF.

The chain uses TRBV29-1 and TRBJ1-2; D might be TRBD1 (6 bases). Between the trimmed V and J ends, which lost 2 bases and 4 bases, there was a span of 17 bases. CDR1 SQVTM and CDR2 ANQGSEA come from the germline V gene. This CDR3 is 15 amino acids long. The CDR3 DNA sequence: TGCAGCGTTGAACGACAGGATATTGCTTTCTATGGCTACACCTTC. It codes for CSVERQDIAFYGYTF.

The chain is built from TRBV6-5 and TRBJ1-6; unclear D gene. The CDR3 is made up of 13 amino acids. Trimming left V 5 bases short and J 7 bases short, with 9 bases between. CDR1 MNHEY and CDR2 SVGAGI come from the germline V gene. The CDR3 is CASSNRKNSPLHF. The CDR3 bases are TGTGCCAGCAGTAACAGAAAGAATTCACCCCTCCACTTT.

This clonotype was counted only a few times. The chain carries TRBV7-8 and TRBJ2-1; D might be TRBD2 (6 bases). Trimming shortened V by 0 bases and J by 10 bases, and 13 bases separated the two germline ends. The CDR3 has 14 amino acids. Per germline, CDR1 SGHVS and CDR2 FQNEAQ. Here the CDR3 DNA reads TGTGCCAGCAGCTTAGCGGGGACTCGGGGGGAGCAGTTCTTC. This translates into CASSLAGTRGEQFF.

This chain links TRBV29-1 with TRBJ1-1; D gene unclear. V shed 0 bases and J shed 11 bases, with 10 bases lying between them. The CDR3 is made up of 11 amino acids. CDR1 and CDR2 (germline): SQVTM, ANQGSEA. Written as DNA, the CDR3 is TGCAGCGTTGAAGATCTCCATAGGGCTTTCTTT. Protein product: CSVEDLHRAFF.

Many counts were recorded for this clonotype. The V gene is TRBV20-1, the J gene TRBJ2-1; D may be TRBD1 (6 bases). The CDR3 totals 15 residues. V was clipped by 2 bases and J by 5 bases, with 16 bases between them. Per the germline V gene, CDR1 is DFQATT and CDR2 is SNEGSKA (reference sequence). CDR3 nucleotide sequence: TGCAGTGCTAGACCTCCAGGGGCCCATAACAATGAGCAGTTCTTC. Protein sequence: CSARPPGAHNNEQFF.

The J gene is TRBJ2-1, the V gene TRBV5-5; TRBD1 matches 8 bases. The CDR3 length is 15 residues. Unmatched junction bases numbered 6, after V lost 2 bases and J lost 5 bases. CDR1 is SGHKS and CDR2 is YYEKEE in the germline V gene (reference sequence). The CDR3 region has the DNA TGTGCCAGCAGCTTCGGACAGGGAGTCGACAATGAGCAGTTCTTC. It codes for CASSFGQGVDNEQFF.

This clonotype was detected only a few times. This chain uses TRBV28 with TRBJ1-2; 12 bases align to TRBD1. With V trimmed by 5 bases and J by 2 bases, 6 bases remained unmatched. Germline CDR1 and CDR2: MDHEN and SYDVKM. The length of the CDR3 is 16 residues. The CDR3 loop reads CASSPTGTGGNYGYTF. Here the CDR3 DNA reads TGTGCCAGCAGTCCGACCGGGACAGGGGGCAACTATGGCTACACCTTC.

The chain combines TRBV3-1 with TRBJ2-3; no firm D call. This CDR3 comprises 16 residues. The germline V gene encodes CDR1 LGHDT and CDR2 YNNKEL (reference sequence). Trimming removed 0 bases from V and 2 bases from J, with 12 bases in between. CDR3 DNA: TGTGCCAGCAGCCAAGAGGCCAGGTCTTACACAGATACGCAGTATTTT. Residues: CASSQEARSYTDTQYF.

The chain links TRBV10-3 to TRBJ1-2; 8 bases align to TRBD1. Germline V gene lookup returns CDR1 ENHRY and CDR2 SYGVKD. The junction had 7 bases not matched to a gene; V was cut back by 3 bases and J by 4 bases. The CDR3 runs 15 residues. The CDR3 sequence: CAISEGGQGAYGYTF. The CDR3 nucleotides read TGTGCCATCAGTGAAGGCGGACAGGGCGCCTATGGCTACACCTTC.